Sequencing of this T cell receptor (beta chain) was carried out in a study of vaccination and CD4 T cells after COVID-19. Study-level points and caveats: A nonsignificant rise from roughly 22 to 38 was seen in the median number of SARS-CoV-2-reactive clonotypes.

As for treatment: roughly 10-day PBMC culture with coronavirus spike peptide pools or control peptides (ViraFEST assay). Germline values: CDR1 SGHTA, CDR2 FQGTGA. This CDR3 is built from 15 residues. J gave up 6 bases and V 5 bases, and 5 bases lay outside the gene matches. Researchers used the Oncomine TCR Beta short-read assay to sequence DNA from cultured CD4+ T cells. TCRdb processed the PCR reads anew with MiXCR; each CDR3 protein has one entry. Of 15,000 to 20,000 distinct CDR3 sequences in the sample, around 58% were seen once. Comment on this clonotype: Antigen: not known.

This rearrangement joins TRBV7-3 to TRBJ2-1; the match to TRBD2 covers 12 bases. The source is a human donor who had recovered from COVID-19. Sequencing input: CD4+ T cells from blood, cultured in vitro. CDR3 DNA sequence: TGTGCCAGCAGCCAAGGACTAGCGGGGCTCAATGAGCAGTTCTTC. It translates to CASSQGLAGLNEQFF.